A selection of T cell receptor beta chains follows, all from one sample in a study of read filtering for tumor transcriptome and immune sequencing. One entry per CDR3 protein results from TCRdb running MiXCR on the reads. The top ten hold around 47% of the sample, which has tens of thousands of distinct CDR3 sequences, around 14% seen once. Sequencing used a population of CD138-negative cells sorted from bone marrow. Receptors originate from a donor aged 40 or over with multiple myeloma. The CDR3 runs from the conserved cysteine through the conserved F or W. The D gene is left open where the match is weak. Size values are once, few and many counts, or a class for expanded clones, and some rows have none.

TRBV30	-	TRBJ2-7	many	TGTGCCTGGAGTCCGGGATCTGGGGAGCAGTACTTC	CAWSPGSGEQYF
TRBV19	TRBD1	TRBJ2-1	many	TGTGCCAGTAGTACCACAGGGGGTGGCTACAATGAGCAGTTCTTC	CASSTTGGGYNEQFF
TRBV12-3/TRBV12-4	-	TRBJ2-1	many	TGTGCCAGCAGTTTCTCAGGGGAGGGTAATAGTGAGCAGTTCTTC	CASSFSGEGNSEQFF
TRBV29-1	-	TRBJ2-1	many	TGCAGCGTTGTAAGAGAAGTGGAGCAGTTCTTC	CSVVREVEQFF
TRBV6-6	-	TRBJ1-1	many	TGTGCCAGCAGTCCGAGTTCGGGCCTGAACACTGAAGCTTTCTTT	CASSPSSGLNTEAFF
TRBV7-9	TRBD2	TRBJ2-5	few	TGTGCCAGCAGCACCGGGACTAGCGGGAGGGCAGAGACCCAGTACTTC	CASSTGTSGRAETQYF
TRBV20-1	TRBD2	TRBJ2-5	-	TGCAGTGCTAGAGCGGGACTAGCGGGTCGAATTTACCAAGAGACCCAGTACTTC	CSARAGLAGRIYQETQYF
TRBV5-4	TRBD1	TRBJ2-2	many	TGTGCCAGCAGCTACCGACAGGGGGCTAGCACCGGGGAGCTGTTTTTT	CASSYRQGASTGELFF
TRBV3-1	TRBD2	TRBJ2-1	many	TGTGCCAGCAGCCAAGACTTACTAGCGGGACCTTACAATGAGCAGTTCTTC	CASSQDLLAGPYNEQFF
TRBV5-1	-	TRBJ1-1	many	TGCGCCAGCAGCACTGGGGGCGGCACTGAAGCTTTCTTT	CASSTGGGTEAFF
TRBV29-1	-	TRBJ2-1	many	TGCAGCGTTGGTGGGGTAAGCAATGAGCAGTTCTTC	CSVGGVSNEQFF
TRBV14	TRBD1	TRBJ2-3	many	TGTGCCAGCAGCCAAGATTGGGACAGCTTTCAGTATTTT	CASSQDWDSFQYF
TRBV7-9	-	TRBJ2-4	-	TGTGCCAGCAGCTGGTGGGGGGATCCCAAAAACACTCAGTACTTC	CASSWWGDPKNTQYF
TRBV11-3	TRBD2	TRBJ2-1	many	TGTGCCAGCAGCCCTCGACTAGCCCTCTACAATGAGCAGTTCTTC	CASSPRLALYNEQFF
TRBV7-6	TRBD1	TRBJ2-4	many	TGTGCCAGCAGCCGAGACAGGGGAGGAAACATTCAGTACTTC	CASSRDRGGNIQYF
TRBV20-1	-	TRBJ2-7	many	TGCAGTGCTAGACCAACTAGGACCGAGCAGTACTTC	CSARPTRTEQYF
TRBV7-8	-	TRBJ2-5	many	TGTGCCAGCAGCTTAGTGGCTAGGGATGGGGAGACCCAGTACTTC	CASSLVARDGETQYF
TRBV5-4	-	TRBJ1-4	many	TGTGCCAGCAGCTTCAGCACAACTAATGAAAAACTGTTTTTT	CASSFSTTNEKLFF
TRBV25-1	-	TRBJ2-7	many	TGTGCCAGCAGTGAACCCCGGGCCGGGGAGCAGTACTTC	CASSEPRAGEQYF
TRBV19	TRBD1	TRBJ2-7	many	TGTGCCAGTAGCCGACAGGGGAATTCCTACGAGCAGTACTTC	CASSRQGNSYEQYF
TRBV9	-	TRBJ2-4	-	TGTGCCAGCAGCGTAGTTCCCGGAGCGGCCAAAAACATTCAGTACTTC	CASSVVPGAAKNIQYF
TRBV28	TRBD1	TRBJ1-2	many	TGTGCCATTAGGAGGACAGGAGGGTATGGCTACACCTTC	CAIRRTGGYGYTF
TRBV3-1	TRBD2	TRBJ2-7	many	TGTGCCAGCGGACGACTAGCGGGGGCCTCCTACGAGCAGTACTTC	CASGRLAGASYEQYF
TRBV3-1	TRBD1	TRBJ1-2	many	TGTGCCAGCAGCCCTTATACGGGACAGCATGGCTACACCTTC	CASSPYTGQHGYTF
TRBV10-1	-	TRBJ2-1	many	TGCGCCAGCAGTAGAATAGGCTACCAGGCATACAATGAGCAGTTCTTC	CASSRIGYQAYNEQFF
TRBV7-9	-	TRBJ2-3	many	TGTGCCAGCAGCCGAGGGATGGGAGATACGCAGTATTTT	CASSRGMGDTQYF
TRBV6-6	-	TRBJ1-2	many	TGTGCCAGCAGTTACTCTGGCAGGGAAAATGGCTACACCTTC	CASSYSGRENGYTF
TRBV7-2	TRBD2	TRBJ2-1	many	TGTGCCAGCAGACAAAACCCTAGCGGGCTGGGGTTCTTC	CASRQNPSGLGFF
TRBV2	-	TRBJ2-1	once	TGTGCCAGCAGCCGGGACTCCGTGATGCACAATGAGCAGTTCTTC	CASSRDSVMHNEQFF
TRBV7-9	TRBD2	TRBJ2-7	many	TGTGCCAGCAGCGAAACGGGACTAGCGGGAGACGAGCAGTACTTC	CASSETGLAGDEQYF
TRBV7-9	TRBD1	TRBJ2-5	many	TGTGCCAGCAGCCCCGGGGACAGGGATCGAGAGACCCAGTACTTC	CASSPGDRDRETQYF
TRBV28	-	TRBJ2-5	many	TGTGCCAGCAGTTCAAACCGGAGGGGGGTAAGGGAGACCCAGTACTTC	CASSSNRRGVRETQYF
TRBV5-1	TRBD1	TRBJ1-2	many	TGCGCCAGCAGCTCCCACCCCCTGGACAGGGTCACCTATGGCTACACCTTC	CASSSHPLDRVTYGYTF
TRBV5-1	TRBD2	TRBJ2-2	many	TGCGCCAGCAGCGCAGGACTAGCGGGGCCGATAACCGGGGAGCTGTTTTTT	CASSAGLAGPITGELFF
TRBV7-9	-	TRBJ2-3	many	TGTGCCAGCAGCTTAGAGGGCTCCACAGATACGCAGTATTTT	CASSLEGSTDTQYF
TRBV4-1	-	TRBJ2-1	many	TGCGCCAGCAGCCGGCCTACTAGCAACCCGGGGTACAATGAGCAGTTCTTC	CASSRPTSNPGYNEQFF
TRBV5-1	-	TRBJ1-4	many	TGCGCCAGCAGCCCTTTCCCAGGAGGTGAAAAACTGTTTTTT	CASSPFPGGEKLFF
TRBV6-5	-	TRBJ2-1	many	TGTGCCAGCAGTGCTAAGACTAGATTTACTTACAATGAGCAGTTCTTC	CASSAKTRFTYNEQFF
TRBV6-2/TRBV6-3	-	TRBJ2-7	-	TGTGCCAGCAGTTACTCGAAGGTACGGGGTCCCTACGAGCAGTACTTC	CASSYSKVRGPYEQYF